The T cell receptor beta chain described here comes from a study of blood T cell repertoires in COVID-19 (dated by TCRdb to the early 2020s). Regarding the study in general: The collaborator samples originated in the United States, Italy and Spain and spanned the acute and convalescent phases of COVID-19. The repertoires were made available in a free public database intended to serve as a resource for research on the immune response to SARS-CoV-2. The dataset comprised deeply sampled blood TCRbeta repertoires from subjects exposed to, actively infected with, or recovered from COVID-19. Nearly every sample came with metadata listing a de-identified subject ID, COVID-19 status, age in years and sex. The prospective study material was composed of cDNA or gDNA derived from T cells, B-cell-depleted T cells, or PBMCs. Where available, HLA class I and class II types were taken from metadata supplied by the sample provider and were not determined by assay-based typing. Samples were obtained from the ongoing ImmuneRACE study (first 160 participants) and from about 1,300 subjects provided by 6 global collaborators.

Of note for this clone: Its antigen is still unknown. No much larger clone is present one base from it, and per-base qualities are unavailable.

Trimming at the junction amounts to 4 bases on V and 2 bases on J, and the germline ends lie 14 bases apart. The germline V gene supplies CDR1 SGHTA and CDR2 FQGTGA. The cysteine opens and the phenylalanine closes a CDR3 of 15 amino acids. CDR3 DNA is the only sequence kept; it has 45 bases, read in frame from the first base. General findings and caveats noted by the study authors: Clinical and demographic metadata were provided uncurated, with the amount varying by source and participant.

TCRbeta CDR3 regions were amplified from genomic DNA by means of the immunoSEQ Assay, a bias-controlled multiplex PCR. Turning to the authors' computational methods: The number of nucleated cells in each sample was estimated by amplification of reference gene primers within the assay. Sequence reads were collapsed and filtered to measure the absolute abundance of every unique TCRbeta CDR3 rearrangement. For each sample, productive Simpson clonality was calculated as the square root of Simpson's diversity index over productive rearrangements. TCRdb mirrors the immuneACCESS table, restricted to in-frame sequences. Some clones are absent from its copies; in checked studies, under half trace to an unresolved V gene, and the reason for the others is unknown. The V and J calls and clone size come from that table; D and trimming were worked out from the DNA. The sample yields about 260,000 clones; roughly 90% were counted once. 4% of the sample belongs to the ten largest clones.

A second Seattle source provided samples from volunteer blood donors who had recovered from COVID-19. Whole blood was collected in K2EDTA tubes by collaborating institutions according to the institutions' own protocols. For TCRbeta analysis, collaborators shipped samples in one of three forms: frozen whole blood, isolated PBMCs, or DNA extracted from either of those sample types. Sequenced: peripheral blood. This sequence was found in a man aged 60-69 years who had recovered from COVID-19. Rearrangement joined TRBV7-3 to TRBJ2-5; 6 matching bases give a weak D call of TRBD2. This receptor has the CDR3 CASSSKRGFQETQYF. The nucleotides read TGTGCCAGCAGCTCCAAACGGGGGTTTCAAGAGACCCAGTACTTC.